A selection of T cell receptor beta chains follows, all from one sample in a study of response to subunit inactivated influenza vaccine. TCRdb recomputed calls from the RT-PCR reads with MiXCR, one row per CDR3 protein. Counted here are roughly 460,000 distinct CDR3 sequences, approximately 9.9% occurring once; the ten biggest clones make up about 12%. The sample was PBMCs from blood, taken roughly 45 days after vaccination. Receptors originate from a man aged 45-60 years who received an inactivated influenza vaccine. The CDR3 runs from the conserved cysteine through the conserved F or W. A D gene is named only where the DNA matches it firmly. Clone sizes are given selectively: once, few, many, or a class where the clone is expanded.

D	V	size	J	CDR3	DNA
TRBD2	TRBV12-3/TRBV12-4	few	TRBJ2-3	CASTRSGGHVDTQYF	TGTGCCAGCACCCGAAGCGGGGGTCATGTGGATACGCAGTATTTT
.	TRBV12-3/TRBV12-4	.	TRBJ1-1	CASSLAGPVHTEAFF	TGTGCCAGCAGTTTAGCCGGACCCGTCCACACTGAAGCTTTCTTT
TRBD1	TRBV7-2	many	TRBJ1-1	CASSFLAGGMNTEAFF	TGTGCCAGCAGCTTTTTGGCAGGGGGCATGAACACTGAAGCTTTCTTT
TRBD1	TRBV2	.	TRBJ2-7	CASKRDRGHEQYF	TGTGCCAGCAAGCGGGACAGGGGTCACGAGCAGTACTTC
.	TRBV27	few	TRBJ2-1	CASSLWGRGDQDRQFF	TGTGCCAGCAGTTTATGGGGGAGGGGGGACCAGGACCGGCAGTTCTTC
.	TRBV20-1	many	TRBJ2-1	CSARLAYNEQFF	TGCAGTGCTAGACTAGCTTACAATGAGCAGTTCTTC
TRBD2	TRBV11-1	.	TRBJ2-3	CASSLMVRGGGGTDTQYF	TGTGCCAGCAGCTTAATGGTTCGCGGGGGAGGGGGCACAGATACGCAGTATTTT
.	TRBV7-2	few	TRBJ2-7	CASSAGSGRGSYEQYF	TGTGCCAGCAGCGCAGGTAGTGGGAGGGGGTCCTACGAGCAGTACTTC
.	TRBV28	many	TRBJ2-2	CASKGPTGELFF	TGTGCCAGCAAAGGGCCGACCGGGGAGCTGTTTTTT
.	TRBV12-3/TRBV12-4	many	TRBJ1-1	CASSLYTEAFF	TGTGCCAGCAGTTTATACACTGAAGCTTTCTTT
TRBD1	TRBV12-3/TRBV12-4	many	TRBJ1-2	CASSLWDREGGGYTF	TGTGCCAGCAGTCTGTGGGACAGGGAAGGGGGTGGCTACACCTTC
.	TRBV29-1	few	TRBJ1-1	CSVGSNREAFF	TGCAGCGTTGGATCCAACCGGGAAGCTTTCTTT
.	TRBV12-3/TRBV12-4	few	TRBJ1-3	CASSPLPSGNTIYF	TGTGCCAGCAGTCCCCTCCCCTCTGGAAACACCATATATTTT
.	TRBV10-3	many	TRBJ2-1	CAISERRGGTYNEQFF	TGTGCCATCAGTGAGCGGAGGGGGGGCACCTACAATGAGCAGTTCTTC
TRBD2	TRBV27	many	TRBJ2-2	CASTRTSGIGGELFF	TGTGCCAGCACCAGGACTAGCGGGATCGGCGGGGAGCTGTTTTTT